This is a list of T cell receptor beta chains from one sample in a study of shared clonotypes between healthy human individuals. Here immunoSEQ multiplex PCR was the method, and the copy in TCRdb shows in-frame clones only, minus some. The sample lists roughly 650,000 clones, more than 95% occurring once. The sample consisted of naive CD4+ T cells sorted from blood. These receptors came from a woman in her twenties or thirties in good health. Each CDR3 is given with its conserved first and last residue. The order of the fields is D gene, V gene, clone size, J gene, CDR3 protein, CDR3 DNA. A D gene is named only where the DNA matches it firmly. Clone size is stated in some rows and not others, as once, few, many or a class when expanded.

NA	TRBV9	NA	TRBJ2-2	CASSVAEGEVSGELFF	TGTGCCAGCAGCGTAGCCGAGGGAGAGGTCTCCGGGGAGCTGTTTTTT
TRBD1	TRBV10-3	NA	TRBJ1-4	CAISESVTGETKLFF	TGTGCCATCAGTGAGTCTGTCACAGGGGAAACAAAACTGTTTTTT
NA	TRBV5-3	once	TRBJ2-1	CARSPARGGFNEQFF	TGTGCCAGAAGCCCCGCTAGAGGTGGCTTCAATGAGCAGTTCTTC
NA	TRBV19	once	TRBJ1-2	CASSTLGQGRGYTF	TGTGCCAGTAGTACCCTGGGGCAGGGACGTGGCTACACCTTC
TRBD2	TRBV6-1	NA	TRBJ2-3	CASSDRGGSTDTQYF	TGTGCCAGCAGTGATCGCGGGGGGAGCACAGATACGCAGTATTTT
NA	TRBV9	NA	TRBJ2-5	CASSVGGEETQYF	TGTGCCAGCAGCGTAGGGGGGGAGGAGACCCAGTACTTC
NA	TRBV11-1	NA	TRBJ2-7	CASSLAVLFSYEQYF	TGTGCCAGCAGCTTAGCCGTCCTCTTCTCCTACGAGCAGTACTTC
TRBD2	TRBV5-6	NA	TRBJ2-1	CASSQGLAGVYEQFF	TGTGCCAGCAGCCAAGGACTAGCGGGAGTCTATGAGCAGTTCTTC
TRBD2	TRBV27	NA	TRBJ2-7	CASSLRSLAGVGYEQYF	TGTGCCAGCAGTCTCCGGTCGTTAGCGGGAGTTGGCTACGAGCAGTACTTC
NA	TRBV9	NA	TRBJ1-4	CASSPENGGSEKLFF	TGTGCCAGCAGCCCGGAGAACGGGGGCAGTGAAAAACTGTTTTTT
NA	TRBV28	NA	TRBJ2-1	CASTVAGSSYNEQFF	TGTGCCAGCACCGTGGCGGGAAGCTCCTACAATGAGCAGTTCTTC
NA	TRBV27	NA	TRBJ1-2	CARGIGQCYTF	TGTGCCAGAGGCATTGGCCAATGCTACACCTTC
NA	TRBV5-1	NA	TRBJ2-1	CASSLGADNEQFF	TGCGCCAGCAGCTTGGGCGCGGACAATGAGCAGTTCTTC
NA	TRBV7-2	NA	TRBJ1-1	CASSLGPGSVNTEAFF	TGTGCCAGCAGCTTAGGGCCAGGGTCGGTGAACACTGAAGCTTTCTTT
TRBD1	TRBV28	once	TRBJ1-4	CASRPGQGGKLFF	TGTGCCAGCCGCCCGGGACAGGGTGGAAAACTGTTTTTT
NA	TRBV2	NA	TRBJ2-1	CASSPQGYEQFF	TGTGCCAGTTCCCCTCAGGGATATGAGCAGTTCTTC
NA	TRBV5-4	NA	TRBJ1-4	CASSVEVGVGAEKLFF	TGTGCCAGCAGCGTCGAAGTTGGGGTTGGGGCCGAAAAACTGTTTTTT
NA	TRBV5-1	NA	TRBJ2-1	CASSLDPTYNEQFF	TGCGCCAGCAGCCTGGACCCAACATACAATGAGCAGTTCTTC
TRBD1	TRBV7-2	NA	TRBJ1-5	CASSYTGQGYQPQHF	TGTGCCAGCAGCTACACGGGACAGGGATATCAGCCCCAGCATTTT
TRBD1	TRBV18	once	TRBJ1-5	CASSAGTENQPQHF	TGTGCCAGCTCCGCCGGGACAGAGAATCAGCCCCAGCATTTT
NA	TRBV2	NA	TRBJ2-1	CASRLDPANEQFF	TGTGCCAGCAGGTTGGACCCGGCCAATGAGCAGTTCTTC
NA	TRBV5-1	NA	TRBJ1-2	CASSLQGPPPHGYTF	TGCGCCAGCAGCTTACAGGGCCCCCCGCCGCATGGCTACACCTTC
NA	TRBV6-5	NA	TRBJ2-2	CASRRRTNGGELFF	TGTGCCAGCAGACGCCGGACGAATGGCGGGGAGCTGTTTTTT
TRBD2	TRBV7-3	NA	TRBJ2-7	CASSPEGISGRYEQYF	TGTGCCAGCAGCCCCGAGGGGATTAGCGGGAGGTACGAGCAGTACTTC
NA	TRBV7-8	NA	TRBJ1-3	CASRQGRGNSGNTIYF	TGTGCCAGCAGACAGGGTAGGGGAAACTCTGGAAACACCATATATTTT
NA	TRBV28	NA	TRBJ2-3	CASSVTDTQYF	TGTGCCAGCAGTGTCACAGATACGCAGTATTTT
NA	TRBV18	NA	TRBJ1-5	CASSEGTNQPQHF	TGTGCCAGCTCAGAGGGGACCAATCAGCCCCAGCATTTT
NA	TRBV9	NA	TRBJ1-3	CASTRGSGNTIYF	TGTGCCAGCACCCGTGGCTCTGGAAACACCATATATTTT
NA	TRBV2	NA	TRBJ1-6	CASSGDRTNSPLHF	TGTGCCAGCAGTGGAGACAGGACTAATTCACCCCTCCACTTT
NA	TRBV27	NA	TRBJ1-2	CASSLAPVGFGYTF	TGTGCCAGCAGTTTAGCCCCGGTCGGGTTTGGCTACACCTTC
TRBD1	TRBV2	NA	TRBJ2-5	CASGEDRGSRETQYF	TGTGCCAGTGGAGAGGACAGGGGGTCTAGGGAGACCCAGTACTTC
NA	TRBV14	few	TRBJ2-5	CASSQGRPQETQYF	TGTGCCAGCAGCCAAGGGAGACCCCAAGAGACCCAGTACTTC
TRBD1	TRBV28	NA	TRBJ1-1	CASRDRETQLGEAFF	TGTGCCAGCCGTGACAGGGAGACCCAACTAGGGGAAGCTTTCTTT
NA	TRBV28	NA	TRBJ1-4	CASSKSSTNEKLFF	TGTGCCAGCAGTAAGTCCTCAACTAATGAAAAACTGTTTTTT
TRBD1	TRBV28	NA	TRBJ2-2	CASSHYGTANTGELFF	TGTGCCAGCAGCCACTATGGGACAGCGAACACCGGGGAGCTGTTTTTT
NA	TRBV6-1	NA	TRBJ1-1	CASSATGDTEAFF	TGTGCCAGCAGTGCCACAGGAGACACTGAAGCTTTCTTT
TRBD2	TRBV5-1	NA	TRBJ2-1	CASSSGTSFYNEQFF	TGCGCCAGCAGCTCCGGGACTAGCTTCTACAATGAGCAGTTCTTC
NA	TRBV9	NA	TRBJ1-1	CASSVAEDTEAFF	TGTGCCAGCAGCGTAGCTGAGGACACTGAAGCTTTCTTT
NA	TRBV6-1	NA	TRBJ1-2	CASSEWLSGSNYGYTF	TGTGCCAGCAGTGAATGGTTATCGGGGAGTAACTATGGCTACACCTTC
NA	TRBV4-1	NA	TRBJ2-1	CASSQDGWSSYNEQFF	TGCGCCAGCAGCCAAGATGGGTGGAGCTCCTACAATGAGCAGTTCTTC
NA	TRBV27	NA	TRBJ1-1	CASSFYGRGNTEAFF	TGTGCCAGCAGTTTCTACGGCAGGGGGAACACTGAAGCTTTCTTT
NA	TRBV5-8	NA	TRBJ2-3	CASSPRVQRTDTQYF	TGTGCCAGCAGCCCCCGTGTCCAGAGGACAGATACGCAGTATTTT
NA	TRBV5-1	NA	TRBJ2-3	CASSLSDTQYF	TGCGCCAGCAGCTTATCAGATACGCAGTATTTT
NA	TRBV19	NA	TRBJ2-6	CASKAGRSGANVLTF	TGTGCCAGTAAGGCCGGGCGATCTGGGGCCAACGTCCTGACTTTC
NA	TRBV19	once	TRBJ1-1	CASSIQAGNTEAFF	TGTGCCAGTAGTATCCAAGCGGGGAACACTGAAGCTTTCTTT
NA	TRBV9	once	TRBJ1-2	CASSVVHRVGYTF	TGTGCCAGCAGCGTAGTTCACCGTGTTGGCTACACCTTC
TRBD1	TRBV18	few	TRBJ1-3	CASSSGQGSSGNTIYF	TGTGCCAGCTCATCGGGACAGGGGTCCTCTGGAAACACCATATATTTT
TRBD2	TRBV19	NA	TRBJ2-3	CASSIGASGITDTQYF	TGTGCCAGTAGTATAGGGGCTAGCGGGATAACAGATACGCAGTATTTT
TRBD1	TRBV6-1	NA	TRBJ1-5	CASSLTGGNQPQHF	TGTGCCAGCAGTCTCACAGGGGGCAACCAGCCCCAGCATTTT
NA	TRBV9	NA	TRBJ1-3	CASATESSGNTIYF	TGTGCCAGCGCGACTGAGAGCTCTGGAAACACCATATATTTT
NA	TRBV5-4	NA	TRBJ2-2	CASSRTSNTGELFF	TGTGCCAGCAGCCGGACGTCGAACACCGGGGAGCTGTTTTTT
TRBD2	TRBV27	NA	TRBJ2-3	CASRGGETDTQYF	TGTGCCAGCCGGGGGGGAGAAACAGATACGCAGTATTTT
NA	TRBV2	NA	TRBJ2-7	CASRETTESYEQYF	TGTGCCAGCAGGGAGACGACGGAGTCCTACGAGCAGTACTTC
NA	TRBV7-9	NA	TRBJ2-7	CASSLAVRDRHEQYF	TGTGCCAGCAGCTTAGCCGTCAGGGACCGCCACGAGCAGTACTTC
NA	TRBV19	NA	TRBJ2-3	CASSLAARTDTQYF	TGTGCCAGTAGTCTGGCTGCCCGCACAGATACGCAGTATTTT